This TCR beta chain originates from a study of blood T cell repertoires in COVID-19. Looking at the study overall: Material from acute and convalescent COVID-19 was sourced from the United States, Italy and Spain.

A few counts support this clone. Sequencing used immunoSEQ multiplex PCR; TCRdb keeps in-frame clones, though not all of them. Of about 64,000 clones in the sample, approximately 90% are singletons; the top ten hold approximately 10%. Germline CDR1 reads MGHRA; CDR2 reads YSYEKL. There are 13 residues in the CDR3. Trimming took off 2 bases at V and 3 bases at J, with 5 bases between the two ends. Material: peripheral blood. This chain links TRBV4-1 with TRBJ2-1, with D uncertain. This sequence was found in a woman aged 80 or older with active COVID-19. The CDR3 loop is CASSQSYYNEQFF. CDR3 DNA sequence: TGCGCCAGCAGCCAATCGTACTACAATGAGCAGTTCTTC.